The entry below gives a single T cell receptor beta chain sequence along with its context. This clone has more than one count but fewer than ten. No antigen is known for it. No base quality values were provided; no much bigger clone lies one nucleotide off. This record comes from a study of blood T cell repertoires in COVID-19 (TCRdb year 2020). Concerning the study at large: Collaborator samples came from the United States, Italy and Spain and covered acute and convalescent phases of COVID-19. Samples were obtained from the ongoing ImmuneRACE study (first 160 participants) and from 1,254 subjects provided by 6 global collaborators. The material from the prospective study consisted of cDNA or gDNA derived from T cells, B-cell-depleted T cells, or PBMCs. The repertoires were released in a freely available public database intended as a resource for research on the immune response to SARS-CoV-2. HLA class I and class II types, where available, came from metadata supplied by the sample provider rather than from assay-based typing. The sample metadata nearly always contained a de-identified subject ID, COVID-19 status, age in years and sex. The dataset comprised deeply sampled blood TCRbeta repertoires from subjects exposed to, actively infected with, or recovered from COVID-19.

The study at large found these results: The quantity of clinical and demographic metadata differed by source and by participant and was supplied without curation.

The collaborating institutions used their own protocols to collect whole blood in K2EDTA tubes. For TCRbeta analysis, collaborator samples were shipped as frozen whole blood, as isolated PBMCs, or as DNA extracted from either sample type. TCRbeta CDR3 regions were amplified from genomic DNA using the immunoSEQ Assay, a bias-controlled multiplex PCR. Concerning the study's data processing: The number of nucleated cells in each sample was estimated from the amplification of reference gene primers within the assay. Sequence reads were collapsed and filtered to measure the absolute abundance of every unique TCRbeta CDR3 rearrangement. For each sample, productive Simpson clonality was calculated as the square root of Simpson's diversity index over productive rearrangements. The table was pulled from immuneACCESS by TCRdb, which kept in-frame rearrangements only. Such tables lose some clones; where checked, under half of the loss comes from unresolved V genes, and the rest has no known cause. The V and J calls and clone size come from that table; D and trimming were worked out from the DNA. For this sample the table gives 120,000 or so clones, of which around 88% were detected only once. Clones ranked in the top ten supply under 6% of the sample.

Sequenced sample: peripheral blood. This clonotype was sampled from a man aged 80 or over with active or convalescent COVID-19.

The DNA sequence is as follows: TGTGCCAGCAGTGAATATGGGACAGGGGGGTACGAGCAGTACTTC. This is translated as CASSEYGTGGYEQYF. Here the chain combines TRBV2 and TRBJ2-7, with 11 bases aligning to TRBD1. According to the germline V gene, CDR1 reads SNHLY and CDR2 reads FYNNEI. Ends trimmed: V by 2 bases, J by 4 bases; bases unmatched to a gene: 4. Including the terminal cysteine and phenylalanine, the CDR3 comprises 15 residues. Only the CDR3 DNA is retained, 45 bases long and in frame from the first base.